Following are 16 T cell receptor beta chains from one sample sequenced in a study of circulating CD8 cells and anti-PD-1 response in melanoma. The QIAseq Immune Repertoire TCR panel built the libraries from around 15 ng of total RNA. TCRdb used MiXCR to reprocess the reads, holding one entry per CDR3 protein. Of 730 or so distinct CDR3 sequences listed, around 7.1% are singletons. Four subsets defined by PD-1 and/or TIGIT were sorted from live CD3+CD8+TCRalphabeta+ cells. The sequences come from CD8+ T cells from PBMCs, collected at baseline or after one month of anti-PD-1 therapy (not recorded which). These receptors all stem from a human donor with melanoma.

This clonotype is large (0.1 to 1%) in the sample. The chain uses TRBV21-1 and TRBJ2-7; TRBD1, the table's D call, lacks a check against the DNA. TRBV21-1 is a pseudogene. This CDR3 is built from 12 residues. As DNA, the CDR3 is TGTGCCAGCAGCAAGACAGGGGACGAGCAGTACTTC. It codes for CASSKTGDEQYF.

This clonotype is deemed large (0.1 to 1%). V gene TRBV25-1 combines with J gene TRBJ1-1; D remains unclear. The CDR3 extends over 12 amino acids. Germline V CDR1 and CDR2: MGHDK, SYGVNS. Trimming stripped 6 bases from V and 3 bases from J, with 8 bases between. The CDR3 DNA reads TGTGCCAGCAGCTCACTTTACACTGAAGCTTTCTTT. This encodes CASSSLYTEAFF.

The chain carries TRBV2 and TRBJ2-1; D unresolved. The ends were cut back, 4 bases at V and 8 bases at J, with 21 bases in the middle. The CDR3 totals 16 residues. CDR1 is SNHLY and CDR2 is FYNNEI in the germline V gene. The CDR3 loop reads CASSGPDRYPQDEQFF. The CDR3 nucleotides are TGTGCCAGCAGTGGTCCCGATCGGTACCCCCAGGATGAGCAGTTCTTC.

By its share, this clonotype is large. The chain couples TRBV21-1 to TRBJ1-4. TRBV21-1 is tagged as a pseudogene. CDR3 length: 23 residues. The CDR3, as DNA: TGTGCCAGCAGTCCCTTGTATGTCTGGGAGTCGGGGTCGAGTGCCGCGACTAATGAAAAACTGTTTTTT. Encoded protein: CASSPLYVWESGSSAATNEKLFF.

This clonotype is labeled as medium-sized (0.01 to 0.1%). The V call is TRBV25-1, the J call TRBJ2-7, with 8 bases fitting TRBD2. V dropped 3 bases and J dropped 5; count of bases not matched to a gene: 12. The CDR3 is made up of 16 amino acids. Germline V lookup: CDR1 MGHDK, CDR2 SYGVNS. The CDR3 protein is CASSDSIAGPGNEQYF. The CDR3 DNA reads TGTGCCAGCAGTGATTCCATAGCGGGACCGGGGAACGAGCAGTACTTC.

This clonotype ranks as large. The J gene is TRBJ2-6, the V gene TRBV19, with 7 bases matching TRBD1. From germline, CDR1 is LNHDA and CDR2 SQIVND (reference sequence). The V and J ends lost 5 bases and 0 bases, in that order; junction bases with no gene match: 4. The CDR3 sequence is 16 residues long. This CDR3 is CASSARTGSGANVLTF. The CDR3 DNA reads TGTGCCAGTAGTGCCAGGACAGGCTCTGGGGCCAACGTCCTGACTTTC.

Within the sample, this clonotype is large. This sequence joins TRBV10-3 and TRBJ2-1; possibly TRBD2 for D (6 bases). The CDR3 spans 14 residues. The V gene's germline CDR1 is ENHRY and CDR2 SYGVKD. V gave up 3 bases and J gave up 13 bases, with 19 bases separating them. In DNA form, the CDR3 reads TGTGCCATCAGTGATGGGGCGGCGGGGAGCATCCAGTTCTTC. Translating gives CAISDGAAGSIQFF.

This clonotype has more than one count but fewer than ten. This chain connects TRBV20-1 to TRBJ2-2; 9 nucleotides match TRBD2. The V gene end was trimmed by 6 bases and the J gene end by 7 bases; junction bases not matched to a gene: 15. The CDR3 is 16 amino acids. Germline values: CDR1 DFQATT, CDR2 SNEGSKA (reference sequence). This CDR3 reads CSARTIGTSGHGELFF. Written as DNA, the CDR3 is TGCAGTGCCAGAACAATCGGTACTAGCGGGCACGGGGAGCTGTTTTTT.

This clonotype has a handful of counts. The V gene is TRBV29-1, the J gene TRBJ2-1; 10 bases agree with TRBD2. This CDR3 region has 14 residues. With V trimmed by 6 bases and J by 8 bases, 10 bases remained unmatched. Looked up from germline, CDR1 is SQVTM and CDR2 is ANQGSEA. In nucleotides, the CDR3 is TGCAGCGTGGTGGCTAGCGGGAGCGTTGATGAGCAGTTCTTC. Translated: CSVVASGSVDEQFF.

In its sample, this clonotype ranks as medium-sized. This chain connects TRBV29-1 to TRBJ1-2, with D uncertain. The ends were cut back, 5 bases at V and 1 base at J, with 26 bases in the middle. The CDR3 extends over 18 amino acids. Per germline, CDR1 SQVTM and CDR2 ANQGSEA. The CDR3 loop reads CSVRGGRWATLGNYGYTF. The CDR3 DNA follows: TGCAGCGTTAGAGGTGGGAGGTGGGCCACCTTGGGTAACTATGGCTACACCTTC.

This clonotype is classed as large. This rearrangement joins TRBV25-1 to TRBJ2-1, with TRBD2 matching over 10 bases. Per germline, CDR1 MGHDK and CDR2 SYGVNS. The CDR3 sequence is 18 residues long. Trimming removed 2 bases from V and 3 bases from J; junction bases left unmatched: 10. The CDR3 nucleotides are TGTGCCAGCAGTGAAGGAACTAGCGGGGCTTTTTTCTACAATGAGCAGTTCTTC. Translating it yields CASSEGTSGAFFYNEQFF.

This clonotype is judged large. This rearrangement joins TRBV24-1 to TRBJ2-2; 10 bases are a match to TRBD1. Germline CDR1 and CDR2: KGHDR and SFDVKD. This CDR3 has 16 amino acids. J was trimmed by 6 bases and V by 3 bases; bases with no gene match: 6. CDR3 loop: CATSDPTGGESGELFF. CDR3 bases: TGTGCCACCAGTGATCCGACAGGGGGCGAGTCCGGGGAGCTGTTTTTT.

A few counts support this clonotype. The V call is TRBV11-2, the J call TRBJ2-2, with 9 nucleotides matching TRBD1. J lost 6 bases, V lost 5 bases, and 10 bases had no gene match. The CDR3 length is 16 residues. CDR1 is SGHAT, CDR2 FQNNGV, per germline. The CDR3 sequence is CASSPTGGKMAGELFF. In DNA, the CDR3 is TGTGCCAGCAGCCCGACAGGGGGGAAGATGGCCGGGGAGCTGTTTTTT.

By share, this clonotype counts as large. The genes are TRBV25-1 and TRBJ2-5, with D possibly TRBD1 on 6 matching bases. The germline V gene encodes CDR1 MGHDK and CDR2 SYGVNS. V was pared by 0 bases and J by 1 base, with 12 bases between. The CDR3 is made up of 16 amino acids. The CDR3 loop reads CASSEYRWDTQETQYF. The CDR3 DNA follows: TGTGCCAGCAGTGAATATAGGTGGGACACCCAAGAGACCCAGTACTTC.

In its sample, this clonotype is large. The rearrangement joins TRBV29-1 to TRBJ2-2, with D tentatively TRBD2 (5 bases). This CDR3 is built from 14 residues. Trimming removed 6 bases at V and 0 bases at J, with 11 bases between. From germline, CDR1 is SQVTM and CDR2 ANQGSEA. The CDR3 DNA reads as TGCAGCGTCTGGACTGACTCGAACACCGGGGAGCTGTTTTTT. Residues: CSVWTDSNTGELFF.

This clonotype is labeled medium-sized. The CDR3 loop is CSVEDPRDYGTFF. CDR3 nucleotide sequence: TGCAGCGTTGAAGATCCCAGGGACTATGGCACGTTCTTC. The chain recombines TRBV29-1 with TRBJ2-1; TRBD2 matches at 7 bases. The ends lost 0 bases at V and 15 bases at J; junction bases unmatched: 11. The CDR3 has 13 amino acids. CDR1 and CDR2 from the germline V gene are SQVTM and ANQGSEA.